The 27 T cell receptor beta chains presented below share a single source sample, sequenced in a study of shared clonotypes between healthy human individuals. In the naive CD8 group, cells lacked CD45RO and were positively selected for CCR7, so terminally differentiated effector memory CD45RA+ cells were left out. Profiled with immunoSEQ multiplex PCR; TCRdb holds only in-frame clones, not every one. There are about 600,000 clones in the sample; over 95% occur only once, and roughly 0.1% lies in the top ten. The sample consisted of naive CD8+ T cells sorted from blood. These receptors were collected from a woman in her 30s in good health.

The gene calls are TRBV4-1 and TRBJ2-7; 9 nucleotides match TRBD2. Germline V gives CDR1 MGHRA, CDR2 YSYEKL. V lost 0 bases, J lost 7 bases, and 13 bases stayed unmatched. The CDR3 contains 17 residues. The CDR3, as DNA: TGCGCCAGCAGCCAAGATCCTCCTAGCGGGATGCGGGGGGAGCAGTACTTC. This translates into CASSQDPPSGMRGEQYF.

V usage is TRBV5-8 and J usage is TRBJ2-7, with a weak D call TRBD2 (6 bases). CDR1 and CDR2 (germline): SGHTS, YDEGEE. Trimming pared 4 bases from V and 3 bases from J, leaving 20 bases between. The CDR3 loop spans 16 amino acids. In nucleotides, the CDR3 is TGTGCCAGCAGCACCGCTTTTTCCCGACTAGACTACGAGCAGTACTTC. Translated, it gives CASSTAFSRLDYEQYF.

V is TRBV7-8 and J is TRBJ1-5; perhaps TRBD1 as D (6 bases). V dropped 5 bases and J dropped 4 bases, with 27 bases sitting between them. The CDR3 sequence is 19 residues long. Germline V gene data show CDR1 as SGHVS and CDR2 as FQNEAQ. CDR3 sequence reads: CASSHPPGNRVDRNQPQHF. The DNA of the CDR3 is TGTGCCAGCAGCCACCCTCCGGGCAACAGGGTGGATCGTAATCAGCCCCAGCATTTT.

The chain recombines TRBV20-1 with TRBJ1-2; no clear D gene. The V gene's germline CDR1 is DFQATT and CDR2 SNEGSKA (reference sequence). The V end lost 6 bases, the J end lost 3 bases, and 5 bases lay between the germline ends. This CDR3 is 10 amino acids long. The CDR3 region is CSAHHYGYTF. The CDR3 nucleotides read TGCAGTGCCCACCACTATGGCTACACCTTC.

The rearrangement links TRBV28 to TRBJ2-5; 9 bases agree with TRBD1. J was trimmed by 3 bases and V by 6 bases; bases with no gene match: 2. CDR3 length equals 13 residues. Germline values: CDR1 MDHEN, CDR2 SYDVKM. This CDR3 is CASRGTGKETQYF. The CDR3 DNA is TGTGCCAGCAGAGGGACAGGGAAAGAGACCCAGTACTTC.

The CDR3 here is CASRLASGQGSPEAFF. In DNA, the CDR3 is TGTGCAAGTCGCTTAGCTTCCGGACAGGGGAGCCCTGAAGCTTTCTTT. This sequence joins TRBV12-2 and TRBJ1-1; the table's D call, TRBD1, has no DNA check behind it. TRBV12-2 represents a pseudogene. There are 16 residues in the CDR3.

This chain uses TRBV18 with TRBJ2-7, with D perhaps TRBD1 or TRBD2 (6 bases each). Per the germline V gene, CDR1 is KGHSH and CDR2 is LQKENI. Trimming pared 3 bases from V and 4 bases from J, leaving 10 bases between. The CDR3 sequence is 13 residues long. This CDR3 is CASSPGGKYEQYF. The CDR3 DNA follows: TGTGCCAGCTCACCCGGGGGCAAATACGAGCAGTACTTC.

V usage is TRBV28 and J usage is TRBJ2-4; 7 bases are shared with TRBD1. Per germline, CDR1 MDHEN and CDR2 SYDVKM. V lost 3 bases to trimming and J lost 11 bases; unmatched junction nucleotides: 7. CDR3 size: 13 residues. CDR3 in amino acids: CASSFDRASVQYF. CDR3 in DNA: TGTGCCAGCAGTTTCGACAGGGCCAGTGTTCAGTACTTC.

Points on this clone: The sample holds other DNA sequences that translate to the same CDR3. This sequence joins TRBV9 and TRBJ1-5; unclear D gene. The CDR3 consists of 14 residues. Trimming took off 0 bases at V and 2 bases at J, with 6 bases between the two ends. Germline assignment: CDR1 SGDLS and CDR2 YYNGEE. The CDR3: CASSVGSGNQPQHF. The CDR3 coding sequence is TGTGCCAGCAGCGTAGGAAGTGGCAATCAGCCCCAGCATTTT.

Only a few counts were recorded for this clone. This specimen includes other DNA sequences encoding the same CDR3. As DNA, the CDR3 is TGTGCCAGTAGTATCCGGGACAGAGGTCAGCCCCAGCATTTT. This encodes CASSIRDRGQPQHF. V is TRBV19 and J is TRBJ1-5; 7 nucleotides match TRBD1. Germline trimming cut 3 bases from V and 6 bases from J; bases unmatched to any gene: 5. The CDR3 runs to 14 residues. CDR1 is LNHDA, CDR2 SQIVND, per germline (reference sequence).

This rearrangement joins TRBV11-2 to TRBJ2-7; TRBD2 aligns across 9 bases. J lost 5 bases, V lost 2 bases, and 7 bases had no gene match. Per germline, CDR1 SGHAT and CDR2 FQNNGV. The CDR3 is 15 residues long. CDR3 nucleotides: TGTGCCAGCAGCTTATTCTGGGTAGCGGGAGACGAGCAGTACTTC. It codes for CASSLFWVAGDEQYF.

The chain employs TRBV18 and TRBJ1-5, with TRBD1 as a possible D gene (6 bases). The germline gives CDR1 KGHSH, CDR2 LQKENI. This CDR3 is built from 14 residues. Trimming shortened V by 3 bases and J by 3 bases, and 9 bases separated the two germline ends. CDR3 protein: CASSPRDTNQPQHF. In DNA form, the CDR3 reads TGTGCCAGCTCACCGCGGGACACCAATCAGCCCCAGCATTTT.

This sequence joins TRBV5-4 and TRBJ2-1; D remains ambiguous. Germline V gene data show CDR1 as SGHNT and CDR2 as YYREEE (reference sequence). The CDR3 extends over 14 amino acids. Between the trimmed V and J ends, which lost 4 bases and 0 bases, there was a span of 8 bases. The DNA of the CDR3 is TGTGCCAGCAGCGGCCGTCTCTCCTACAATGAGCAGTTCTTC. Its protein is CASSGRLSYNEQFF.

Details on this clone: The sample has other DNA sequences that encode this CDR3 too. The chain recombines TRBV27 with TRBJ2-7, with 14 bases fitting TRBD2. J gave up 6 bases and V 5 bases, and 6 bases lay outside the gene matches. The V gene's germline CDR1 is MNHEY and CDR2 SMNVEV (reference sequence). This CDR3 has 15 amino acids. The CDR3 here is CASSPGTSGRGEQYF. The CDR3 region has the DNA TGTGCCAGCAGTCCCGGGACTAGCGGGAGAGGCGAGCAGTACTTC.

The rearrangement uses TRBV7-9 and TRBJ2-5; 9 positions agree with TRBD2. The trim removed 4 bases at V and 5 bases at J, leaving 2 bases unmatched. Germline-derived CDR1 and CDR2 are SEHNR and FQNEAQ (reference sequence). CDR3 length: 13 residues. In DNA form, the CDR3 reads TGTGCCAGCAGCTACGGACTAGCGGAGACCCAGTACTTC. This gives the protein CASSYGLAETQYF.

This clone appeared once. This CDR3 is also generated by other DNA sequences in the sample. The chain recombines TRBV27 with TRBJ2-1, with TRBD2 matching 11 bases. Trimming removed 6 bases from V and 6 bases from J; junction bases left unmatched: 10. The CDR3 runs 16 residues. Germline CDR1 is MNHEY and CDR2 is SMNVEV (reference sequence). CDR3 protein: CASRTSGKAGANEQFF. The CDR3 DNA follows: TGTGCCAGCAGGACTAGCGGGAAGGCTGGAGCCAATGAGCAGTTCTTC.

The V gene is TRBV27, the J gene TRBJ2-5; 9 bases match TRBD2. With V trimmed by 5 bases and J by 9 bases, 10 bases remained unmatched. In germline, CDR1 is MNHEY, CDR2 SMNVEV (reference sequence). The CDR3 consists of 14 residues. CDR3 sequence (DNA): TGTGCCAGCAGTCGGCGGGGGGGCAGTATGGCCCAGTACTTC. Amino acid sequence: CASSRRGGSMAQYF.

The chain combines TRBV7-9 with TRBJ2-3, with D unclear. V lost 3 bases to trimming and J lost 0 bases, with 10 bases between them. CDR3 length: 15 residues. Germline V lookup: CDR1 SEHNR, CDR2 FQNEAQ (reference sequence). CDR3 protein: CASSFGWLSTDTQYF. The CDR3 nucleotides read TGTGCCAGCAGCTTCGGGTGGCTTAGCACAGATACGCAGTATTTT. The full variable domain, its missing parts supplied by reference TRBV7-9 and TRBJ2-3, is DTGVSQNPRHKITKRGQNVTFRCDPISEHNRLYWYRQTLGQGPEFLTYFQNEAQLEKSRLLSDRFSAERPKGSFSTLEIQRTEQGDSAMYLCASSFGWLSTDTQYFGPGTRLTVL.

The V gene is TRBV28, the J gene TRBJ2-1; D assignment may be TRBD1 or TRBD2 (5 bases each). The CDR3 runs 16 residues. V lost 1 base and J lost 5, with 15 bases in between. Germline loops: CDR1 MDHEN, CDR2 SYDVKM. The CDR3 loop reads CASSLFGTFEDNEQFF. The CDR3 nucleotides are TGTGCCAGCAGTTTATTCGGGACCTTCGAAGACAATGAGCAGTTCTTC.

This chain uses TRBV6-1 with TRBJ2-1; 8 bases match TRBD2. V was clipped by 5 bases and J by 8 bases; unmatched bases: 11. The CDR3 sequence is 15 residues long. Germline V gene data show CDR1 as MNHNS and CDR2 as SASEGT. This chain's CDR3 is CASSIPGLVPHEQFF. DNA of the CDR3: TGTGCCAGCAGTATCCCGGGACTAGTACCCCATGAGCAGTTCTTC.

This clone was recorded once. The CDR3 DNA sequence: TGTGCCAGCAGCTCCCGGGACCGAATTCCGAACACTGAAGCTTTCTTT. As protein: CASSSRDRIPNTEAFF. This sequence joins TRBV7-2 and TRBJ1-1; a weak D match, TRBD1 (5 bases). The CDR3 sequence is 16 residues long. From germline, CDR1 is SGHTA and CDR2 FQGNSA. With 4 bases removed from V and 1 base from J, the gap between germline ends came to 16 bases.

V and J are TRBV7-3 and TRBJ2-5; perhaps TRBD2 as D (6 bases). The CDR3 is 18 amino acids. V dropped 3 bases and J dropped 7 bases, with 27 bases sitting between them. Per the germline V gene, CDR1 is SGHTA and CDR2 is FQGTGA. The CDR3 nucleotides are TGTGCCAGCAGCTTCCTATGGTTTAATAGCGGCACGTTCGGGACCCAGTACTTC. Translating gives CASSFLWFNSGTFGTQYF.

V gene TRBV10-1 combines with J gene TRBJ2-1; 8 bases fit TRBD2. The germline CDR1 and CDR2 sequences are WNHNN and SYGVQD (reference sequence). Trimming took 0 bases from V and 8 from J; bases not matched to a gene: 6. This CDR3 is built from 15 residues. The CDR3 reads CASSESSGSFDEQFF. CDR3 nucleotides: TGCGCCAGCAGTGAGTCCAGCGGGAGTTTTGATGAGCAGTTCTTC.

CDR3 coding DNA: TGTGCCAGCAGTGAGCTAGCGGGAGGGCCCAATGAGCAGTTCTTC. As protein: CASSELAGGPNEQFF. The V gene is TRBV27, the J gene TRBJ2-1; 12 bases are shared with TRBD2. V lost 5 bases and J lost 6; bases outside the gene matches: 5. This CDR3 is 15 amino acids long. CDR1 is MNHEY and CDR2 is SMNVEV in the germline V gene (reference sequence).

The rearrangement uses TRBV29-1 and TRBJ2-7; D might be TRBD2 (6 bases). Germline loops: CDR1 SQVTM, CDR2 ANQGSEA. CDR3 length: 14 residues. The V gene lost 4 bases and the J gene lost 2 bases, with 15 bases spanning the gap. Here the CDR3 DNA reads TGCAGCGTTGGCTCGAGGGGACTTCCCTACGAGCAGTACTTC. This gives the protein CSVGSRGLPYEQYF.

The J gene is TRBJ2-2, the V gene TRBV7-6; possible D gene TRBD2, 6 bases. Between the trimmed V and J ends, which lost 3 bases and 7 bases, there was a span of 6 bases. This CDR3 spans 12 amino acids. Germline V gives CDR1 SGHVS, CDR2 FNYEAQ. DNA of the CDR3: TGTGCCAGCAGCTTGCGGGACGGGGAGCTGTTTTTT. Its translation: CASSLRDGELFF.

The rearrangement joins TRBV7-2 to TRBJ2-7; D is perhaps TRBD1 (5 bases). The germline V and J ends were trimmed by 2 bases and 3 bases, with 14 bases remaining between them. Germline-derived CDR1 and CDR2 are SGHTA and FQGNSA. The CDR3 is 15 amino acids. Here the CDR3 reads CASSLTHQGFYEQYF. The CDR3 DNA follows: TGTGCCAGCAGCTTAACTCACCAGGGTTTCTACGAGCAGTACTTC. Together with reference TRBV7-2 and TRBJ2-7, the CDR3 gives the full variable domain: GAGVSQSPSNKVTEKGKDVELRCDPISGHTALYWYRQSLGQGLEFLIYFQGNSAPDKSGLPSDRFSAERTGGSVSTLTIQRTQQEDSAVYLCASSLTHQGFYEQYFGPGTRLTVT.